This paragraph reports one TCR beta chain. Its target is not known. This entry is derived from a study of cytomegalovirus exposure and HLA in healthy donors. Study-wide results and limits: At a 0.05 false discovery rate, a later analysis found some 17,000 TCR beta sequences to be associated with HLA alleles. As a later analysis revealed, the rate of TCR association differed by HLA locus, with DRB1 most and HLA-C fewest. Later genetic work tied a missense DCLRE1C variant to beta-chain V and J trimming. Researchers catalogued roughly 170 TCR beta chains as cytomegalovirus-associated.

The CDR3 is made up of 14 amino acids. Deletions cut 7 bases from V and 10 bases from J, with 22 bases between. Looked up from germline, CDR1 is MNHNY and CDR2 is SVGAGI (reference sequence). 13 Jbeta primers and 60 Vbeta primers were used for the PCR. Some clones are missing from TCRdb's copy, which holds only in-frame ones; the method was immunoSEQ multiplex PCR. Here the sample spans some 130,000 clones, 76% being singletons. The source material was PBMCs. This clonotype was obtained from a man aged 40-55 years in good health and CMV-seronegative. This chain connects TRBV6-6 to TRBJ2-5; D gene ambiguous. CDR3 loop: CASTLPGFSDDQYF. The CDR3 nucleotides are TGTGCCAGCACCTTACCCGGGTTCTCTGATGACCAGTACTTC.